These T cell receptor beta chains were read from a single sample in a study of identical twins. TCRdb reprocessed the 5' RACE reads with MiXCR, giving one entry per CDR3 protein. The sample lists around 1.7 million distinct CDR3 sequences; around 33% were seen once. The specimen sequenced was cord blood. The receptors come from a newborn girl in good health. Both conserved end residues are part of each CDR3. A D gene is named only where the DNA matches it firmly. Size tells how often a clone was seen (once, few, many) or the class of an expanded clone, and some rows leave it out.

j_call | v_call | clone_size | d_call | cdr3_nt | cdr3_aa
TRBJ2-7 | TRBV7-9 | NA | TRBD2 | TGTGCCAGCAGCTTAAATTATATTCGGGGGGGCCGCAATGAGCAGTACTTC | CASSLNYIRGGRNEQYF
TRBJ2-1 | TRBV10-3 | NA | NA | TGTGCCATCAGTGAGTCGACAGGACGCCGCTACAATGTGCAGTTCTTC | CAISESTGRRYNVQFF
TRBJ2-5 | TRBV5-4 | few | TRBD2 | TGTGCCAGCAGCTTAGTACGGGAGGGCCGAGAGACCCAGTACTTC | CASSLVREGRETQYF
TRBJ2-1 | TRBV10-3 | few | TRBD2 | TGTGCCATCAAACCGGGACTAGCTGACAATGAGCAGTTCTTC | CAIKPGLADNEQFF
TRBJ2-7 | TRBV12-3/TRBV12-4 | few | TRBD1 | TGTGCCAGCAGTTTAGGATGGGGACAGGGACCTCTCGAGCAGTACTTC | CASSLGWGQGPLEQYF
TRBJ1-6 | TRBV25-1 | few | TRBD1 | TGTGCCAGCAGTGACCCGGGACAGGGAAATTCACCCCTCCACTTT | CASSDPGQGNSPLHF
TRBJ2-4 | TRBV3-1 | many | NA | TGTGCCAGCAGCCCCAGGGGAAGGATGACCAAAAACATTCAGTACTTC | CASSPRGRMTKNIQYF
TRBJ2-7 | TRBV7-2 | NA | NA | TGTGCCAGCAGCACCCGCTCCTACGGGCAGTACTTC | CASSTRSYGQYF
TRBJ2-1 | TRBV2 | NA | TRBD2 | TGTGCCAGCAGTGGAGCGTCTGGACTAGCGGTCAACAATGAGCAGTTCTTC | CASSGASGLAVNNEQFF
TRBJ2-2 | TRBV29-1 | few | NA | TGCAGCGTTGTTCTAGGACAGACCGGGGAGCTGTTTTTT | CSVVLGQTGELFF
TRBJ1-1 | TRBV2 | NA | NA | TGTGCCAGCCGGGGGGAGACTGAAGCTTTCTTT | CASRGETEAFF
TRBJ1-1 | TRBV2 | few | NA | TGTGCCAGCAGATTCCAGGGTCAACTCCGGAACACTGAAGCTTTCTTT | CASRFQGQLRNTEAFF
TRBJ2-4 | TRBV11-2 | NA | NA | TGTGCCAGCAGCTCCTCTTCGGGACTTCTAGCCAAAAACATTCAGTACTTC | CASSSSSGLLAKNIQYF
TRBJ2-1 | TRBV20-1 | few | NA | TGCAGTGCTACCCAGGGGCAAGAGACCCAGTTCTTC | CSATQGQETQFF
TRBJ2-3 | TRBV25-1 | few | TRBD2 | TGTGCCAGCGGGTATCTAGCGGGGGATACGCAGTATTTT | CASGYLAGDTQYF
TRBJ2-1 | TRBV2 | NA | TRBD1 | TGTGCCAGCAGACAGGGGCATTCCTACAATGAGCAGTTCTTC | CASRQGHSYNEQFF
TRBJ2-7 | TRBV7-9 | NA | TRBD1 | TGTGCCAGCAGCTTAATCCCCCCGGGACAGGGCTCCTACGAGCAGTACTTC | CASSLIPPGQGSYEQYF
TRBJ2-1 | TRBV6-5 | NA | NA | TGTGCCAGCAGTTACGCCCGGCCCTACAATGAGCAGTTCTTC | CASSYARPYNEQFF
TRBJ2-4 | TRBV20-1 | few | TRBD2 | TGCAGTGCTTTCCGACTAGCGGGAGGGCCCGCTGTAGCTGTTCAGTACTTC | CSAFRLAGGPAVAVQYF
TRBJ2-1 | TRBV5-1 | few | TRBD2 | TGCGCCAGCAGCTTGGGCGCGGGAGGTTCGGCCAATGAGCAGTTCTTC | CASSLGAGGSANEQFF
TRBJ2-7 | TRBV20-1 | many | NA | TGCAGTGCCGGGACTTTCTCCTACGAGCAGTACTTC | CSAGTFSYEQYF
TRBJ2-1 | TRBV6-1 | NA | NA | TGTGCCAGCAGTCGATCGGATGAGCAGTTCTTC | CASSRSDEQFF
TRBJ2-1 | TRBV5-1 | NA | TRBD2 | TGCGCCAGCAGCGTTAGTCCCGGGACTAGCGGGGAGCAGTTCTTC | CASSVSPGTSGEQFF
TRBJ2-2 | TRBV30 | NA | NA | TGTGCCTGGACCCTCCTTACGGGGGAGCTGTTTTTT | CAWTLLTGELFF
TRBJ2-3 | TRBV20-1 | NA | TRBD2 | TGCAGTGCCCGGCTAAGGCGGGAGATTACAGATACGCAGTATTTT | CSARLRREITDTQYF
TRBJ2-7 | TRBV29-1 | NA | NA | TGCAGCGTTGTGAGACGGGGACTGGCCTACGAGCAGTACTTC | CSVVRRGLAYEQYF
TRBJ1-4 | TRBV28 | many | NA | TGTGCCAGCAGTTTATCCCTCGGTATTGAAAAACTGTTTTTT | CASSLSLGIEKLFF
TRBJ2-7 | TRBV6-5 | NA | NA | TGTGCCAGCAGTTACTCTATTAGGACGGGGGTCTACGAGCAGTACTTC | CASSYSIRTGVYEQYF
TRBJ1-6 | TRBV7-2 | NA | NA | TGTGCCAGCAGCTTAAGAGGACTGTACCCTCTAAGCTCCTATAATTCACCCCTCCACTTT | CASSLRGLYPLSSYNSPLHF
TRBJ2-1 | TRBV29-1 | few | TRBD2 | TGCAGCGTAGGGCCGAGACTAGCGGGAGGCCATGAGCAGTTCTTC | CSVGPRLAGGHEQFF
TRBJ2-1 | TRBV6-2/TRBV6-3 | many | TRBD2 | TGTGCCAGCAGGACTAGCGGGACTACTGAGCAGTTCTTC | CASRTSGTTEQFF
TRBJ1-2 | TRBV21-1 | NA | NA | TGTGCCAGCAGCAAATGGGGGGATCCTTTTGGGTTGTACACCTTC | CASSKWGDPFGLYTF
TRBJ1-4 | TRBV7-9 | NA | NA | TGTGCCAGCAGCTTATTCCCCGACAGGTATAATGAAAAACTGTTTTTT | CASSLFPDRYNEKLFF
TRBJ1-5 | TRBV6-2/TRBV6-3 | NA | TRBD1 | TGTGCCAGCAGCAGTCGCTACGGGACAGGGGGCCAAATCAATCAGCCCCAGCATTTT | CASSSRYGTGGQINQPQHF
TRBJ1-1 | TRBV21-1 | few | NA | TGTGCCAGCAGCAAAATCGTCGCTAACACTGAAGCTTTCTTT | CASSKIVANTEAFF
TRBJ2-2 | TRBV7-2 | NA | TRBD2 | TGTGCCAGCAGCTTAGGACTAGCGCTCGCGAACACCGGGGAGCTGTTTTTT | CASSLGLALANTGELFF
TRBJ2-1 | TRBV7-2 | many | NA | TGTGCCAGCAGCTTAGCGCATGAGCAGTTCTTC | CASSLAHEQFF
TRBJ2-5 | TRBV2 | NA | TRBD1 | TGTGCCAGCAGTCCCCGGGACAGGGTTAGGTATGAGCAGTACTTC | CASSPRDRVRYEQYF
TRBJ1-2 | TRBV6-1 | NA | NA | TGTGCCAGCACAACGGGGCTCCTGTCGTGGGGCTACACCTTC | CASTTGLLSWGYTF
TRBJ2-1 | TRBV15 | NA | NA | TGTGCCACCAGCAGAGTAGAGGGAATTGTCTACAATGAGCAGTTCTTC | CATSRVEGIVYNEQFF
TRBJ2-7 | TRBV10-3 | NA | NA | TGTGCCATCAGTGAGTCGCCTGGGGGCAAGTACGAGCAGTACTTC | CAISESPGGKYEQYF
TRBJ2-3 | TRBV10-3 | many | TRBD2 | TGTGCCATCAGTGATTTCACTGGGGGGGTCTCGGATACGCAGTATTTT | CAISDFTGGVSDTQYF
TRBJ1-2 | TRBV6-5 | NA | NA | TGTGCCAGCAGTTACCCAAGCCGACAGGCATCTGGCTACACCTTC | CASSYPSRQASGYTF
TRBJ2-7 | TRBV6-1 | NA | TRBD1 | TGTGCCAGCAGTCAAGGGGGCTGGAACTCCTTGGTCTACGAGCAGTACTTC | CASSQGGWNSLVYEQYF
TRBJ2-1 | TRBV25-1 | many | NA | TGTGCCAGCAGTGCGGGACCCAATGAGCAGTTCTTC | CASSAGPNEQFF
TRBJ2-1 | TRBV9 | NA | TRBD2 | TGTGCCAGCAGCGTAGGGCTAGCGGGTTCTTTTTTTGAGCAGTTCTTC | CASSVGLAGSFFEQFF
TRBJ2-7 | TRBV4-2 | few | NA | TGTGCCAGCAGTCAGAATCTCGGCTACGAGCAGTACTTC | CASSQNLGYEQYF
TRBJ1-2 | TRBV5-6 | few | NA | TGTGCCAGCAGCTTTTACCGTTGGGAAGTTACCTATGGCTACACCTTC | CASSFYRWEVTYGYTF
TRBJ1-1 | TRBV27 | NA | TRBD1 | TGTGCCAGCAAGGGACAGACCCTGGTCACTGAAGCTTTCTTT | CASKGQTLVTEAFF
TRBJ2-7 | TRBV6-1 | few | NA | TGTGCCAGCACCTTGGACTGCGAGCAGTACTTC | CASTLDCEQYF
TRBJ2-3 | TRBV4-2 | NA | TRBD2 | TGTGCCAGCAGCCAAGGGACCGGGGCTAGCGGACAAAGCGGGTATTTT | CASSQGTGASGQSGYF
TRBJ1-2 | TRBV3-1 | NA | TRBD1 | TGTGCCAGCAGCCAAACAGGGGTTGGCTACACCTTC | CASSQTGVGYTF
TRBJ2-7 | TRBV7-2 | few | TRBD2 | TGTGCCAGCAGCTCCTTAGCGGGACTTTTCAATAGGGAGCAGTACTTC | CASSSLAGLFNREQYF
TRBJ2-3 | TRBV5-1 | NA | TRBD1 | TGCGCCAGCAGCTTGGCCCCGGGACAGGGAGGCACAGATACGCAGTATTTT | CASSLAPGQGGTDTQYF
TRBJ2-1 | TRBV5-5 | NA | TRBD2 | TGTGCCAGCAGCTTGGCCTCTGCGGGAGGGGGCCACAATGAGCAGTTCTTC | CASSLASAGGGHNEQFF